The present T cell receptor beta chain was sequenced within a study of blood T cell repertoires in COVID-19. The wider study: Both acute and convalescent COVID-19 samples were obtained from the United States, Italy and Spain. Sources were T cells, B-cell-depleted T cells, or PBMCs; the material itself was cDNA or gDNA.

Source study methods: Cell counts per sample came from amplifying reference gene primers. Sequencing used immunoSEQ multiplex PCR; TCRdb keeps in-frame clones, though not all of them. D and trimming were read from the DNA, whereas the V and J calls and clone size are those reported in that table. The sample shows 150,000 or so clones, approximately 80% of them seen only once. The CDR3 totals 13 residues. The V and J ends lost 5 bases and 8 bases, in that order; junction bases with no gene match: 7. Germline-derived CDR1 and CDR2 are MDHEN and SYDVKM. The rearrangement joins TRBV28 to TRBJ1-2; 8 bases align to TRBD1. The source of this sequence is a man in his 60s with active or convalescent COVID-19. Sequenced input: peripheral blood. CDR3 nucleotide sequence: TGTGCCAGCAGTCGGACAGGGAGTAGGGGCTACACCTTC. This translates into CASSRTGSRGYTF.